The source of this T cell receptor beta chain is a study of molecular identifiers for immune sequencing clone quantification. Findings of the study overall: Clone sizes that are highly expanded could be underestimated when identical TCR molecules share a barcode. Naive cells had under 1% of molecules in clones above 20 RNA copies, effectors over 99%. Among around 1 million naive cells, as was reported, spiked Jurkat TCR RNA from one cell was detectable.

TCRdb re-called the PCR reads through MiXCR, storing one row per CDR3 protein. This sample has more than 250,000 distinct CDR3 sequences, with about 21% found just once. Comment on this clonotype: Its antigen remains unknown.

Germline values: CDR1 MNHEY, CDR2 SMNVEV (reference sequence). This CDR3 has 15 amino acids. Trimming removed 6 bases from V and 1 base from J; junction bases left unmatched: 7. Sequencing was performed on naive CD8+ T cells from blood, with Jurkat cell RNA spiked in. The subset is: FACS-sorted CD8+CD4-CCR7+CD45RA+ naive T cells. The chain couples TRBV27 to TRBJ2-3; 7 nucleotides align to TRBD2. The clonotype originates from a human donor in good health. Some libraries in this study had Jurkat cell RNA spiked in. CDR3 coding DNA: TGTGCCAGCAGCACTAGGGACTACGGCACAGATACGCAGTATTTT. Translation: CASSTRDYGTDTQYF.